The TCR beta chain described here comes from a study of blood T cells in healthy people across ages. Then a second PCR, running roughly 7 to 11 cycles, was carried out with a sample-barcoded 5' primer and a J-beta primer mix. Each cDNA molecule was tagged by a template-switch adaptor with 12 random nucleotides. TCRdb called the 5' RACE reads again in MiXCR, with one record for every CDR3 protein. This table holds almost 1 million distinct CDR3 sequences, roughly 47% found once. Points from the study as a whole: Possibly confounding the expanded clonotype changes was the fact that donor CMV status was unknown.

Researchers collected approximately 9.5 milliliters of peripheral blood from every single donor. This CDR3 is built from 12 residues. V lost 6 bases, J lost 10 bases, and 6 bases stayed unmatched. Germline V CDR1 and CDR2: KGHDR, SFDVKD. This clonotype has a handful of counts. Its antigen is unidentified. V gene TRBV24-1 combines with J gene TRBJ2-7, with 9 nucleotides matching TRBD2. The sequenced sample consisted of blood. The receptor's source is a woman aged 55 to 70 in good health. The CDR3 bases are TGTGCCACCAGTCTAGCGGGACACCCTCAGTACTTC. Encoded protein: CATSLAGHPQYF.